Below, one TCR beta chain is given with its context. Its antigen is unidentified. Sequencing targeted expressed TCRB transcripts, as all isolated RNA had been reverse transcribed. Generated by immunoSEQ multiplex PCR, the TCRdb table keeps only in-frame clones and is missing some. The table records 100,000 to 150,000 clones, around 16% of them present only once. The data originate from a study of beta chain features in type 1 diabetes. Study conclusions and caveats: Patients with Type 1 diabetes showed moderately but significantly shorter TCRB CDR3s in all four CD4+ subsets.

The V and J ends lost 0 bases and 11 bases respectively, with 12 bases between them. This CDR3 is built from 13 residues. Germline assignment: CDR1 SGHRS and CDR2 YFSETQ. The authors took one heparinised blood draw, averaging about 120 mL, from each donor. Sorting with CD45RO/CCR7/CD25/CD127/CD95/CD27 yielded naive, central memory, regulatory and stem-like memory CD4+ cells. Without exception, sorted populations had purity beyond 98%. The sequenced sample consisted of central memory CD4+ T cells from blood. This TCR derives from a man aged 18-30 years with type 1 diabetes. This chain joins TRBV5-1 and TRBJ1-5; the D gene is possibly TRBD1 (6 bases). This chain's CDR3 is CASSLEKGGTQHF. The CDR3 DNA is TGCGCCAGCAGCTTGGAGAAGGGGGGGACCCAGCATTTT.